The next 25 T cell receptor beta chains were all read from a single sample in a study of T cell responses to AZD1222 COVID-19 vaccine. TCRdb keeps only in-frame clones here, not all; method: immunoSEQ multiplex PCR. The sample lists some 130,000 clones; 80% to 95% were seen once. The material sequenced was peripheral blood, taken on day 0 of AZD1222 vaccination. Receptors were obtained from an adult in good health.

The chain joins TRBV11-1 to TRBJ2-7; TRBD1 might be the D (5 bases). V was cut by 3 bases and J by 4 bases, with 7 bases left in between. This CDR3 spans 12 amino acids. Per the germline V gene, CDR1 is SGHAT and CDR2 is FQDESV (reference sequence). The CDR3 sequence: CASSLQGYEQYF. As DNA, the CDR3 is TGTGCCAGCAGCTTGCAGGGTTACGAGCAGTACTTC.

The chain recombines TRBV28 with TRBJ1-5; D remains ambiguous. The length of the CDR3 is 15 residues. V was shortened by 5 bases and J by 2 bases, with 13 bases between the two germline ends. Germline V gene lookup returns CDR1 MDHEN and CDR2 SYDVKM. The CDR3 nucleotides are TGTGCCAGCAGTCACGCACCGGGAGGCAATCAGCCCCAGCATTTT. Translation: CASSHAPGGNQPQHF.

This chain links TRBV2 with TRBJ2-1; the match to TRBD2 covers 11 bases. Germline loops: CDR1 SNHLY, CDR2 FYNNEI. The V gene end was trimmed by 7 bases and the J gene end by 9 bases; junction bases not matched to a gene: 11. The CDR3 is 15 amino acids. CDR3 protein: CASTSRSGRGREQFF. Here the CDR3 DNA reads TGTGCCAGCACCTCCCGTAGCGGGAGGGGACGTGAGCAGTTCTTC.

This rearrangement joins TRBV3-1 (or the pseudogene TRBV3-2) to TRBJ1-4; D is ambiguous. The germline V gene encodes CDR1 LGHDT and CDR2 YNNKEL (reference sequence). V was shortened by 0 bases and J by 5 bases, with 7 bases between the two germline ends. The CDR3 spans 14 residues. CDR3 DNA sequence: TGTGCCAGCAGCCAAGACGGCAGAAATGAAAAACTGTTTTTT. Its translation: CASSQDGRNEKLFF.

J is TRBJ1-1 and V is TRBV27; D not certain. Trimming pared 7 bases from V and 3 bases from J, leaving 18 bases between. CDR3 length equals 15 residues. The germline V gene encodes CDR1 MNHEY and CDR2 SMNVEV (reference sequence). CDR3 sequence: CASIQNPSGHTEAFF. In DNA form, the CDR3 reads TGTGCCAGCATACAAAATCCGTCAGGTCACACTGAAGCTTTCTTT.

The chain employs TRBV27 and TRBJ2-1; D might be TRBD2 (6 bases). In germline, CDR1 is MNHEY, CDR2 SMNVEV (reference sequence). With 5 bases removed from V and 0 bases from J, the gap between germline ends came to 8 bases. The CDR3 is 14 residues long. The CDR3 here is CASSKTSSYNEQFF. CDR3 DNA sequence: TGTGCCAGCAGTAAGACTAGCTCCTACAATGAGCAGTTCTTC.

The V gene is TRBV28, the J gene TRBJ2-1, with 13 positions matching TRBD2. The junction had 8 bases not matched to a gene; V was cut back by 2 bases and J by 1 base. The CDR3 runs 19 residues. Germline V gives CDR1 MDHEN, CDR2 SYDVKM. This chain's CDR3 is CASSLQPGLAGRSYNEQFF. In nucleotides, the CDR3 is TGTGCCAGCAGTTTACAACCGGGACTAGCGGGAAGGTCCTACAATGAGCAGTTCTTC.

This clone appeared once. CDR3 sequence: CASSPDRGLAQHF. The CDR3 bases are TGTGCCAGCAGTCCGGACAGGGGACTTGCCCAGCATTTT. This rearrangement joins TRBV2 to TRBJ1-5, with 9 positions matching TRBD1. Per germline, CDR1 SNHLY and CDR2 FYNNEI. The CDR3 is 13 residues long. Trimming at V came to 5 bases and at J to 11 bases, leaving 7 bases not matched to a gene.

The chain has TRBV6-5 and TRBJ1-2, with D possibly being TRBD1 (5 bases). The CDR3 covers 15 residues. The germline CDR1 and CDR2 sequences are MNHEY and SVGAGI. The ends were cut back, 7 bases at V and 1 base at J, with 16 bases in the middle. The CDR3 sequence is CASKNAGQFNYGYTF. The CDR3 DNA is TGTGCCAGCAAAAATGCGGGGCAGTTTAACTATGGCTACACCTTC.

V gene TRBV7-9 combines with J gene TRBJ1-1; possible D gene TRBD1, 6 bases. Trimming cost V 1 base and J 1 base, with 10 bases left between them. Per the germline V gene, CDR1 is SEHNR and CDR2 is FQNEAQ (reference sequence). The CDR3 spans 15 residues. The CDR3 spells CASSLEPGQNTEAFF. Here the CDR3 DNA reads TGTGCCAGCAGCTTAGAACCGGGACAGAACACTGAAGCTTTCTTT. Filled out from reference TRBV7-9 and TRBJ1-1, the complete variable domain reads DTGVSQNPRHKITKRGQNVTFRCDPISEHNRLYWYRQTLGQGPEFLTYFQNEAQLEKSRLLSDRFSAERPKGSFSTLEIQRTEQGDSAMYLCASSLEPGQNTEAFFGQGTRLTVV.

This clone turned up a few times. The V and J genes are TRBV9 and TRBJ2-2; TRBD1 matches 9 bases. Unmatched junction bases numbered 14, after V lost 6 bases and J lost 5 bases. The CDR3 totals 17 residues. Germline-derived CDR1 and CDR2 are SGDLS and YYNGEE. The CDR3 nucleotides are TGTGCCAGCAACCGGAAGGGACAGGGAGAGTTAACCGGGGAGCTGTTTTTT. Translating it yields CASNRKGQGELTGELFF.

The chain is built from TRBV28 and TRBJ1-1, with unresolved D. Germline CDR1 MDHEN, CDR2 SYDVKM. The length of the CDR3 is 11 residues. V was clipped by 5 bases and J by 10 bases, with 11 bases between them. This chain's CDR3 is CASSTLGRAFF. DNA for the CDR3: TGTGCCAGCAGTACACTAGGCCGAGCTTTCTTT.

This clone was counted only a few times. The rearrangement joins TRBV30 to TRBJ1-6; 7 bases line up with TRBD1. This CDR3 contains 14 residues. The germline CDR1 and CDR2 sequences are GTSNPN and SVGIG (reference sequence). V shed 3 bases, J shed 14 bases, and the junction held 13 bases outside the gene matches. CDR3 sequence (DNA): TGTGCCTGGAGCCCGGGACAGCTAGACCGGGCCCTCCACTTT. The encoded protein is CAWSPGQLDRALHF.

This clone was recorded once. The chain couples TRBV21-1 to TRBJ1-1; the D call in the table, TRBD1, was not verified against the DNA. TRBV21-1 is deemed a pseudogene. The CDR3 consists of 16 residues. The CDR3 region has the DNA TGTGCCAGCAGCAAATTCAGGCAGGGGTTGAACACTGAAGCTTTCTTT. Its translation: CASSKFRQGLNTEAFF.

The rearrangement joins TRBV2 to TRBJ1-4; the D is unclear. The CDR3 extends over 13 amino acids. The germline V gene encodes CDR1 SNHLY and CDR2 FYNNEI. The V and J ends lost 4 bases and 10 bases respectively, with 13 bases between them. The DNA for the CDR3 is TGTGCCAGCAGTGTCGAAGAGTCGGGAAAACTGTTTTTT. This translates into CASSVEESGKLFF.

This clone was counted only a few times. The chain carries TRBV2 and TRBJ2-7; 10 positions match TRBD2. V was clipped by 3 bases and J by 2 bases; unmatched bases: 1. Germline V gene lookup returns CDR1 SNHLY and CDR2 FYNNEI. The CDR3 is made up of 14 amino acids. CDR3: CASSDLAGAYEQYF. CDR3 nucleotides: TGTGCCAGCAGTGATCTAGCGGGGGCCTACGAGCAGTACTTC.

This clone was counted a few times. The gene calls are TRBV5-1 and TRBJ2-7; 7 positions agree with TRBD1. Germline CDR1 SGHRS, CDR2 YFSETQ. After removal of 3 bases from V and 5 bases from J, the junction contained 5 bases not matched to a gene. This CDR3 has 13 amino acids. CDR3 nucleotide sequence: TGCGCCAGCAGCTCCTCAGGGGGAGACGAGCAGTACTTC. Encoded protein: CASSSSGGDEQYF.

The DNA for the CDR3 is TGTGCCAGCAGCTCGGACGAGGGATATGGCTACACCTTC. This gives the protein CASSSDEGYGYTF. The chain carries TRBV5-5 and TRBJ1-2, with D unresolved. Germline-derived CDR1 and CDR2 are SGHKS and YYEKEE (reference sequence). V dropped 3 bases and J dropped 5 bases, with 11 bases sitting between them. The length of the CDR3 is 13 residues.

The chain employs TRBV20-1 and TRBJ2-7; D uncertain. The CDR3 totals 11 residues. The V gene lost 3 bases and the J gene lost 3 bases, with 6 bases spanning the gap. Per the germline V gene, CDR1 is DFQATT and CDR2 is SNEGSKA (reference sequence). DNA of the CDR3: TGCAGTGCTAGTCTCGACTACGAGCAGTACTTC. This sequence encodes CSASLDYEQYF.

The chain has TRBV11-2 and TRBJ1-6; D perhaps matches TRBD1 (6 bases). The V gene's germline CDR1 is SGHAT and CDR2 FQNNGV. CDR3 length: 15 residues. Deletions cut 6 bases from V and 7 bases from J, with 16 bases between. The CDR3 DNA reads as TGTGCCAGCAGACCCCTAGACAGGCCGAATTCACCCCTCCACTTT. Encoded protein: CASRPLDRPNSPLHF.

The V gene is TRBV10-3, the J gene TRBJ2-1; 7 nucleotides agree with TRBD2. Germline CDR1 is ENHRY and CDR2 is SYGVKD. V was pared by 10 bases and J by 8 bases, with 20 bases of the junction left unmatched. CDR3 length: 16 residues. The CDR3, as DNA: TGTGCCACCTGTTTAACGGGAGGAGCCCTTACGGATGAGCAGTTCTTC. As protein: CATCLTGGALTDEQFF.

The gene calls are TRBV6-2 or TRBV6-3 and TRBJ2-7; no reliable D call. The V end lost 0 bases, the J end lost 1 base, and 1 base lay between the germline ends. The CDR3 length is 12 residues. Germline values: CDR1 MNHEY, CDR2 SVGEGT. CDR3 in amino acids: CASSYSSYEQYF. CDR3 DNA sequence: TGTGCCAGCAGTTACTCTTCCTACGAGCAGTACTTC.

The chain links TRBV6-2 or TRBV6-3 to TRBJ2-1; 9 nucleotides align to TRBD2. V lost 6 bases and J lost 6; bases outside the gene matches: 18. Germline V CDR1 and CDR2: MNHEY, SVGEGT. The CDR3 contains 18 residues. This CDR3 reads CASSPPRLLAGVRNEQFF. CDR3 coding DNA: TGTGCCAGCAGCCCTCCGCGTCTGTTAGCGGGAGTTCGCAATGAGCAGTTCTTC.

The chain employs TRBV19 and TRBJ2-6; the D is unclear. Trimming shortened V by 8 bases and J by 0 bases, and 11 bases separated the two germline ends. Germline V CDR1 and CDR2: LNHDA, SQIVND (reference sequence). The CDR3 is 15 amino acids. CDR3 in DNA: TGTGCCAGTCGTACGCCGAACTCTGGGGCCAACGTCCTGACTTTC. Translating it yields CASRTPNSGANVLTF. The full variable domain, in which reference TRBV19 and TRBJ2-6 provide the parts outside the CDR3, is DGGITQSPKYLFRKEGQNVTLSCEQNLNHDAMYWYRQDPGQGLRLIYYSQIVNDFQKGDIAEGYSVSREKKESFPLTVTSAQKNPTAFYLCASRTPNSGANVLTFGAGSRLTVL.

The chain recombines TRBV28 with TRBJ2-4, with 10 bases matching TRBD1. The CDR3 is 14 amino acids. CDR1 is MDHEN and CDR2 is SYDVKM in the germline V gene. J was trimmed by 8 bases and V by 4 bases; bases with no gene match: 5. CDR3 sequence: CASSSGQGDDIQYF. The CDR3 DNA sequence: TGTGCCAGCAGTTCCGGACAGGGGGATGACATTCAGTACTTC.